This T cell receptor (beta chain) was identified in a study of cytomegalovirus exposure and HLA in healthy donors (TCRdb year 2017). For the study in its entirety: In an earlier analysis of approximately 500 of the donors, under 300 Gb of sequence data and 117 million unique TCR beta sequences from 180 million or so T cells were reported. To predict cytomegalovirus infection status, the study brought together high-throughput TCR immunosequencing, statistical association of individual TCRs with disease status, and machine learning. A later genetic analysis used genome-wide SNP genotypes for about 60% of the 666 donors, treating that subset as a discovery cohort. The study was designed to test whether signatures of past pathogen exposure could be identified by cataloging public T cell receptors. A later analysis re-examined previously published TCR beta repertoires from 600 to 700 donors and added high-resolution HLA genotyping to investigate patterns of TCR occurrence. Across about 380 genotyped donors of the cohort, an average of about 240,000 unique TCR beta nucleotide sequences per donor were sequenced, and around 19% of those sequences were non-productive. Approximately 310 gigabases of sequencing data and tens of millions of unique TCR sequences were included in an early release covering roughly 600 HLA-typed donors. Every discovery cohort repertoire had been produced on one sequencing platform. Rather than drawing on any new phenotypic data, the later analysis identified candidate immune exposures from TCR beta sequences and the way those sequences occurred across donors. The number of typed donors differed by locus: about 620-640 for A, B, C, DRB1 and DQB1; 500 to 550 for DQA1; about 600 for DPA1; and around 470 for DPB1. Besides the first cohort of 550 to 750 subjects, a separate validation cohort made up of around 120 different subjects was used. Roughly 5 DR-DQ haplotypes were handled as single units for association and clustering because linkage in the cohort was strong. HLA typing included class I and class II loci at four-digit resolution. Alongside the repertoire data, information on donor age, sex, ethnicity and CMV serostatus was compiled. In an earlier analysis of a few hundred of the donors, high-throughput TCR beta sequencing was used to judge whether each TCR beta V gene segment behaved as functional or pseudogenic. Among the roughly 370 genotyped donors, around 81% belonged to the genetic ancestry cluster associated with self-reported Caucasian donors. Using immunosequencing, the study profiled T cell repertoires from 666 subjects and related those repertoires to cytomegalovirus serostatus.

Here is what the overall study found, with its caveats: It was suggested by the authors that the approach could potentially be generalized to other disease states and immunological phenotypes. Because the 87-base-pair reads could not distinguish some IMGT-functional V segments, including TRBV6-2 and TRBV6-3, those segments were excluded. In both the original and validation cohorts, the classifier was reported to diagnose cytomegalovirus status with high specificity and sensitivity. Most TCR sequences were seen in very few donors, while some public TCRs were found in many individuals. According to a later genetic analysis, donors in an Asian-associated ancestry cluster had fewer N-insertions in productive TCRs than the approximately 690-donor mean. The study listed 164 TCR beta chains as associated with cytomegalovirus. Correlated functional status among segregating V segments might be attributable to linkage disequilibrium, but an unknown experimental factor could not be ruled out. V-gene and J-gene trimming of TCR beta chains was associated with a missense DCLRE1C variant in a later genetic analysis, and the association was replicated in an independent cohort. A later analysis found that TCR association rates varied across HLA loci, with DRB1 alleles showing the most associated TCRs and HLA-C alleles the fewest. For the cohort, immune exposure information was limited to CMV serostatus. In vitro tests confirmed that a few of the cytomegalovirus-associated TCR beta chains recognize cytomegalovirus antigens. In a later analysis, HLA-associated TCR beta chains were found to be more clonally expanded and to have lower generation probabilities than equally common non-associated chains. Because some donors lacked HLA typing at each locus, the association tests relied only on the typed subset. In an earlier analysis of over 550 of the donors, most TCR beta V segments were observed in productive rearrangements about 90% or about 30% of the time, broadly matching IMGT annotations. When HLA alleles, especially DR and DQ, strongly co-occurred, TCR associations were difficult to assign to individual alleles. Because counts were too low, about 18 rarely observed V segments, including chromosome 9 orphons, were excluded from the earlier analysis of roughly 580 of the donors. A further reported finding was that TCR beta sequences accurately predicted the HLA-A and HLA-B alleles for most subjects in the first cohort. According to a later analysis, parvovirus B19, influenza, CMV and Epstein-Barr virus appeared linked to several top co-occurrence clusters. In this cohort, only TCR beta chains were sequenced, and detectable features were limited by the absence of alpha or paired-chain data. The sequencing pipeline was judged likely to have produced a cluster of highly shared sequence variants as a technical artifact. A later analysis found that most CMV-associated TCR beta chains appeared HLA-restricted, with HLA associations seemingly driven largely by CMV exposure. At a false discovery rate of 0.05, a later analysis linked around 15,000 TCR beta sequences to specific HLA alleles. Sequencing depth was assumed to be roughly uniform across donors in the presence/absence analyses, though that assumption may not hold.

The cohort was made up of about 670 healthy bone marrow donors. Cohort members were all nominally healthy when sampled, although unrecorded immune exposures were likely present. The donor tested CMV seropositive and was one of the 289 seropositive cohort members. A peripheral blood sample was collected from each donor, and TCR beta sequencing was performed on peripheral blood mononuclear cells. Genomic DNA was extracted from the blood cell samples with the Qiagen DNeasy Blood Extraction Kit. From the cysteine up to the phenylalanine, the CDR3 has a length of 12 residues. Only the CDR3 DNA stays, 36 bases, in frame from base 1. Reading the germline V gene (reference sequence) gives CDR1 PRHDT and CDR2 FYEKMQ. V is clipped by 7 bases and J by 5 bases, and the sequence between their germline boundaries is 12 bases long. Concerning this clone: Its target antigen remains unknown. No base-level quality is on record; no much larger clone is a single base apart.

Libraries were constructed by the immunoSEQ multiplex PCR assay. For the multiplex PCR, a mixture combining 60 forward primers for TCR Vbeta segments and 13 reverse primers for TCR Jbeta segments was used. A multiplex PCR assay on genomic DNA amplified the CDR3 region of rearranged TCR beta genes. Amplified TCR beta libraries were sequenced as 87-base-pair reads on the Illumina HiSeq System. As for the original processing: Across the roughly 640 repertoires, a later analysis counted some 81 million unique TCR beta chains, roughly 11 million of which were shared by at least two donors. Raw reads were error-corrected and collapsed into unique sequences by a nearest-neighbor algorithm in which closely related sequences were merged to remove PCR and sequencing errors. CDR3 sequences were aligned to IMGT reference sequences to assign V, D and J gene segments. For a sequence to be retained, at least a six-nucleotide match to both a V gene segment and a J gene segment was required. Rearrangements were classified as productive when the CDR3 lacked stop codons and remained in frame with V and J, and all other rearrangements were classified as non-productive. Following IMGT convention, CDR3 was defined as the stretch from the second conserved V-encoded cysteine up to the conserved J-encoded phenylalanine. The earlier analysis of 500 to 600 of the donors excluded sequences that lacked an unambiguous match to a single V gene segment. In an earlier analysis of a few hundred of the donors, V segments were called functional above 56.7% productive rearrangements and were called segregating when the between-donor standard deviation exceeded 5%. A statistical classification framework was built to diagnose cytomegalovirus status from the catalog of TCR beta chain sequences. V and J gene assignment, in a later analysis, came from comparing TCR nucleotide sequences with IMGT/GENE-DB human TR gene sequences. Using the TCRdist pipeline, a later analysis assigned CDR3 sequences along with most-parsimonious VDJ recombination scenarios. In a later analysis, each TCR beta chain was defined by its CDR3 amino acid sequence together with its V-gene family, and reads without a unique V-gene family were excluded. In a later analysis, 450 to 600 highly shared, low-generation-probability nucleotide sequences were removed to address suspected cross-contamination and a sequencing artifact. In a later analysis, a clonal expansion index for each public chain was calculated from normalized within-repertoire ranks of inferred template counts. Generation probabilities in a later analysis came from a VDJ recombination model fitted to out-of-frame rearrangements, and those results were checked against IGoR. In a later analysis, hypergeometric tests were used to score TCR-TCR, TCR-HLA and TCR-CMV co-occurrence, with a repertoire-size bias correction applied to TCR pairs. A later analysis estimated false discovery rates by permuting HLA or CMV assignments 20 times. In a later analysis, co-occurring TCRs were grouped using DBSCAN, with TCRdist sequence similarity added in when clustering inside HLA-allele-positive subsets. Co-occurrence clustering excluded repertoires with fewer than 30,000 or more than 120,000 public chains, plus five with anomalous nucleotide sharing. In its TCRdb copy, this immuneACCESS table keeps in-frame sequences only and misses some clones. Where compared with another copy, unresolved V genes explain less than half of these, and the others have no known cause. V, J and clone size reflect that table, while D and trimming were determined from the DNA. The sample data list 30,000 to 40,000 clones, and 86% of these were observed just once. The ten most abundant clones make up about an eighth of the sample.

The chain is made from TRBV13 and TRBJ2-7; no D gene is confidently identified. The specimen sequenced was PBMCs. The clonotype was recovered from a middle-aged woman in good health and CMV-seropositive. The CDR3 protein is CASKLSDHEQYF. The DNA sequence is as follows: TGTGCCAGCAAATTGAGCGACCACGAGCAGTACTTC.